This T cell receptor (beta chain) was captured in a study of cytotoxic CD8 clonotypes in ibrutinib-treated CLL. Background on the study: Once treatment had gone on for a median of around eleven months, range 6 to 36, response samples were drawn.

TCRdb's table, derived via immunoSEQ multiplex PCR, lists solely in-frame clones and lacks some. Of roughly 160,000 clones in the sample, 84% were seen once. Germline V gene data show CDR1 as SGHTA and CDR2 as FQGTGA. Trimming removed 2 bases at V and 3 bases at J, with 8 bases between. The CDR3 covers 13 residues. A remark on this clone: Its antigen is as yet unknown.

Study observations and caveats: Clonality went higher at ibrutinib response and then dropped back toward baseline at progression. Public clonotypes (which were uncommon) either contracted or remained stable on treatment.

The material sequenced was PBMCs, taken after 24 months of ibrutinib treatment. This chain joins TRBV7-3 and TRBJ2-7, with unresolved D. The sequence was obtained from a human donor with chronic lymphocytic leukemia. Here the CDR3 reads CASSLWAGYEQYF. CDR3 coding DNA: TGTGCCAGCAGCTTATGGGCAGGCTACGAGCAGTACTTC.